This T cell receptor (beta chain) was captured in a study of blood T cell repertoires in COVID-19. CDR1 and CDR2 (germline): SNHLY, FYNNEI. V was clipped by 4 bases and J by 8 bases; unmatched bases: 6. The CDR3 covers 14 residues. Assay used: immunoSEQ multiplex PCR; TCRdb lists only in-frame clones, some missing. The data show around 150,000 clones, with around 93% seen just once and nearly 5% held by the top ten. Sequences were obtained from peripheral blood. The chain employs TRBV2 and TRBJ1-4; 8 bases fit TRBD1. This sequence was found in a man in his thirties or forties with COVID-19, enrolled during active disease. The CDR3 here is CASSGDRGREKLFF. For the CDR3, the DNA is TGTGCCAGCAGTGGCGACAGGGGACGGGAAAAACTGTTTTTT.